The TCR beta chain under discussion was sequenced for a study of cytomegalovirus exposure and HLA in healthy donors. This PCR relied on a set of 60 Vbeta primers and 13 Jbeta primers. Using immunoSEQ multiplex PCR, the repertoire was profiled, and TCRdb retains in-frame clones only, with some absent. The sample carries around 99,000 clones, under 90% recorded once. This clone appeared once. V was shortened by 3 bases and J by 0 bases, with 12 bases between the two germline ends. Germline V gives CDR1 KGHSH, CDR2 LQKENI. The CDR3 contains 16 residues. The sequence was collected from a woman aged 25 to 39 in good health and CMV-seronegative. What was sequenced was PBMCs. The genes are TRBV18 and TRBJ1-3, with D possibly TRBD1 on 5 matching bases. Here the CDR3 reads CASSPEQANSGNTIYF. The CDR3, as DNA: TGTGCCAGCTCACCCGAACAGGCCAACTCTGGAAACACCATATATTTT.